This TCR beta chain was captured in a study of blood T cell repertoires in COVID-19. CDR1 is SQVTM, CDR2 ANQGSEA, per germline. V was shortened by 0 bases and J by 8 bases, with 13 bases between the two germline ends. The CDR3 extends over 13 amino acids. This clone was seen more than once but under ten times. TCRdb's copy holds only in-frame clones and misses some; the assay was immunoSEQ multiplex PCR. Counted here are tens of thousands of clones, 88% occurring once; the ten biggest clones make up under 55%. Input material: peripheral blood. This chain uses TRBV29-1 with TRBJ1-2; D unresolved. The clonotype originates from a human donor in a cohort sampled during active COVID-19. DNA for the CDR3: TGCAGCGTTGAAGATCTTTCGCTTCGGGGCTACACCTTC. Its translation: CSVEDLSLRGYTF.